The present T cell receptor beta chain was sequenced within a study of T-cell memory formation after mild COVID-19. Study-wide findings and caveats: Clones from the second wave (peaking day 37) had unconfirmed SARS-CoV-2 specificity. Largely, contracting CD4+ clones fell within CM and EM, and contracting CD8+ clones within EMRA.

Constant-segment-primed 5'RACE gave TCR alpha and TCR beta cDNA libraries with sample barcodes and UMIs. TCRdb recomputed calls from the 5' RACE reads with MiXCR, one row per CDR3 protein. The data show 350,000 or so distinct CDR3 sequences, with 20% seen just once and approximately 22% held by the top ten. This CDR3 is 14 amino acids long. V lost 5 bases to trimming and J lost 1 base; unmatched junction nucleotides: 4. Of note for this clonotype: The antigen is not known.

The receptor's source is a man between 18 and 29 years old who had mild COVID-19 (a few samples of this study predate the infection). Cell type and time point are not known. The J gene is TRBJ2-5, the V gene TRBV12-3 or TRBV12-4; TRBD1 aligns across 7 bases. What was sequenced was PBMCs or a T cell subset sorted from them (not recorded which). The CDR3 region is CASSRQGPQETQYF. CDR3 nucleotide sequence: TGTGCCAGCAGTCGACAGGGTCCCCAAGAGACCCAGTACTTC.